Listed here are 17 T cell receptor beta chains from one sample, sequenced in a study of T cells in Graves' hyperthyroidism and ophthalmopathy (dated by TCRdb to between 2018 and 2021). The library relied on multiplex PCR. The sequencer listed for this sample is Illumina HiSeq 2000. TCR beta CDR3 regions were amplified from RNA transcripts. For the first round of RT-PCR on the TCR CDR3, the HTBI primer set was used together with the Qiagen OneStep RT-PCR kit. TCRdb cleaned the public reads at Q25 with fastp, built clones with MiXCR and kept in-frame beta chains. A single entry per CDR3 protein holds the most common genes and DNA from its merged rows. The sample records about 700,000 distinct CDR3 sequences, 45% of which are singletons. The ten largest clones capture approximately 6.8% of the sample. Material for sequencing was peripheral blood or thyroid tissue (not recorded which). The source of these receptors is an adult man with Graves' disease, either hyperthyroidism or ophthalmopathy (not recorded which).

The gene calls are TRBV7-9 and TRBJ2-7; D is perhaps TRBD1 (5 bases). Germline values: CDR1 SEHNR, CDR2 FQNEAQ (reference sequence). There are 14 residues in the CDR3. The V and J ends lost 5 bases and 6 bases respectively, with 17 bases between them. This CDR3 is CASSLGVQVLEQYF. The CDR3 DNA sequence: TGTGCCAGCAGCCTAGGGGTACAGGTCCTCGAGCAGTACTTC.

As to this clonotype: This may come from a read error, since a much larger clone is one base off. The chain carries TRBV10-3 and TRBJ1-4, with D unresolved. Looked up from germline, CDR1 is ENHRY and CDR2 is SYGVKD. The CDR3 covers 14 residues. The CDR3 bases are TGTGCCAGCAGTGTGTGGCAGGATAGTGAAAAACTGTTTTTT. Protein product: CASSVWQDSEKLFF.

With respect to this clonotype: This clone may be a read error of a much larger clone one base away. The chain is built from TRBV7-6 and TRBJ1-1; D possibly corresponds to TRBD1 (5 bases). This CDR3 comprises 14 residues. Trimming took off 4 bases at V and 5 bases at J, with 14 bases between the two ends. The germline CDR1 and CDR2 sequences are SGHVS and FNYEAQ. CDR3 loop: CASSSEGSGTEAFF. In DNA form, the CDR3 reads TGTGCCAGCAGCTCAGAGGGGTCGGGGACTGAAGCTTTCTTT.

This clonotype has only a few counts. The V and J genes are TRBV25-1 and TRBJ1-6; 7 bases fit TRBD1. CDR1 MGHDK and CDR2 SYGVNS come from the germline V gene. V shed 10 bases and J 7 bases; nucleotides not matched to a gene: 7. CDR3 length: 13 residues. The CDR3 DNA is TGTGCCACCGACAGGGACTTGAATTCACCCCTCCACTTT. It translates to CATDRDLNSPLHF.

The CDR3 sequence: CASGRQGAMYF. CDR3 sequence (DNA): TGTGCCAGCGGTCGACAGGGGGCGATGTACTTC. The chain employs TRBV7-2 and TRBJ2-5; the match to TRBD1 covers 10 bases. The CDR3 is made up of 11 amino acids. Losses at the gene ends were 8 bases for V and 13 bases for J; bases not matched to a gene: 7. Germline V gene lookup returns CDR1 SGHTA and CDR2 FQGNSA.

V usage is TRBV6-5 and J usage is TRBJ2-6; D remains ambiguous. CDR1 MNHEY and CDR2 SVGAGI come from the germline V gene. The length of the CDR3 is 15 residues. V dropped 5 bases and J dropped 2 bases, with 10 bases sitting between them. The CDR3 DNA follows: TGTGCCAGCAGTGCACCGAGGACTGGGGCCAACGTCCTGACTTTC. This encodes CASSAPRTGANVLTF.

The J gene is TRBJ1-1, the V gene TRBV29-1, with 8 bases that match TRBD1. Losses at the gene ends were 2 bases for V and 4 bases for J; bases not matched to a gene: 3. Germline CDR1 reads SQVTM; CDR2 reads ANQGSEA. There are 13 residues in the CDR3. CDR3 DNA sequence: TGCAGCGTTGAACACGGACAGGGCACTGAAGCTTTCTTT. It translates to CSVEHGQGTEAFF.

The chain has TRBV20-1 and TRBJ2-5; D ambiguous. The CDR3 is 12 residues long. Germline V gene data show CDR1 as DFQATT and CDR2 as SNEGSKA (reference sequence). The V and J ends lost 6 bases and 0 bases respectively, with 8 bases between them. The CDR3 region is CSAPDDQETQYF. In DNA, the CDR3 is TGCAGTGCCCCAGACGACCAAGAGACCCAGTACTTC.

The DNA for the CDR3 is TGTGCCAGCAGGACGACAGGGGTGAATCAGCCCCAGCATTTT. This translates into CASRTTGVNQPQHF. The rearrangement links TRBV2 to TRBJ1-5; TRBD1 matches at 8 bases. V lost 6 bases, J lost 4 bases, and 5 bases stayed unmatched. The CDR3 loop spans 14 amino acids. Per germline, CDR1 SNHLY and CDR2 FYNNEI.

The CDR3 nucleotides read TGTGCCAGCACCGGGGGGGGCCTCACCGGGGAGCTGTTTTTT. Translation: CASTGGGLTGELFF. The V call is TRBV2, the J call TRBJ2-2, with 8 bases lining up with TRBD2. The trim removed 7 bases at V and 4 bases at J, leaving 5 bases unmatched. The CDR3 is made up of 14 amino acids. Per germline, CDR1 SNHLY and CDR2 FYNNEI.

V is TRBV7-2 and J is TRBJ2-2, with unresolved D. Germline lookup yields CDR1 SGHTA and CDR2 FQGNSA. The CDR3 extends over 15 amino acids. Trimming cost V 5 bases and J 1 base, with 11 bases left between them. The CDR3 coding sequence is TGTGCCAGCAGCCGGGCCCTAGTGAACACCGGGGAGCTGTTTTTT. Its protein is CASSRALVNTGELFF.

This clonotype was counted many times. The genes are TRBV12-3 or TRBV12-4 and TRBJ1-5, with 7 bases lining up with TRBD1. J lost 2 bases, V lost 4 bases, and 2 bases had no gene match. This CDR3 contains 14 residues. The CDR3 loop is CASSYRGGNQPQHF. Here the CDR3 DNA reads TGTGCCAGCAGTTACAGGGGAGGCAATCAGCCCCAGCATTTT.

This clonotype was recorded many times. The chain joins TRBV29-1 to TRBJ2-7; D may be TRBD1 (5 bases). The CDR3 runs 13 residues. With 4 bases removed from V and 0 bases from J, the gap between germline ends came to 10 bases. Germline values: CDR1 SQVTM, CDR2 ANQGSEA. The CDR3 bases are TGCAGCGTTGCTGGGGCCCCCTCCTACGAGCAGTACTTC. Translated: CSVAGAPSYEQYF.

This clonotype was seen ten or more times. The genes are TRBV29-1 and TRBJ1-2; D not certain. The CDR3 contains 10 residues. With 7 bases removed from V and 6 bases from J, the gap between germline ends came to 9 bases. Germline V gene sequence: CDR1 SQVTM, CDR2 ANQGSEA. The CDR3 bases are TGCAGCGCCCTAAATGATGGCTACACCTTC. Its translation: CSALNDGYTF.

This clonotype was detected only a few times. The chain carries TRBV7-2 and TRBJ1-6, with 9 positions matching TRBD1. CDR3 size: 15 residues. J lost 8 bases, V lost 4 bases, and 6 bases had no gene match. Per the germline V gene, CDR1 is SGHTA and CDR2 is FQGNSA. The CDR3 loop reads CASSWTGQGYSPLHF. The DNA of the CDR3 is TGTGCCAGCAGCTGGACGGGACAGGGTTATTCACCCCTCCACTTT.

As for this clonotype: A read error is possible here, since a much larger clone lies one base away. The V and J genes are TRBV7-2 and TRBJ1-2; tentatively, D is TRBD1 (5 bases). Per the germline V gene, CDR1 is SGHTA and CDR2 is FQGNSA. The CDR3 sequence is 14 residues long. V shed 7 bases and J shed 0 bases, with 12 bases lying between them. This CDR3 reads CASNRGSSNYGYTF. The CDR3 nucleotides are TGTGCCAGCAATCGGGGCAGTTCTAACTATGGCTACACCTTC.

With regard to this clonotype: Since a much larger clone is just one base distant, this may be a read error. Because the CDR3's place on the DNA is in doubt, the DNA is left out and the CDR3 is given as listed by TCRdb. The rearrangement links TRBV2 to TRBJ1-2. The germline CDR1 and CDR2 sequences are SNHLY and FYNNEI. The CDR3 sequence runs 13 residues, both termini included. The CDR3 is CATPTPRNYGCTF.